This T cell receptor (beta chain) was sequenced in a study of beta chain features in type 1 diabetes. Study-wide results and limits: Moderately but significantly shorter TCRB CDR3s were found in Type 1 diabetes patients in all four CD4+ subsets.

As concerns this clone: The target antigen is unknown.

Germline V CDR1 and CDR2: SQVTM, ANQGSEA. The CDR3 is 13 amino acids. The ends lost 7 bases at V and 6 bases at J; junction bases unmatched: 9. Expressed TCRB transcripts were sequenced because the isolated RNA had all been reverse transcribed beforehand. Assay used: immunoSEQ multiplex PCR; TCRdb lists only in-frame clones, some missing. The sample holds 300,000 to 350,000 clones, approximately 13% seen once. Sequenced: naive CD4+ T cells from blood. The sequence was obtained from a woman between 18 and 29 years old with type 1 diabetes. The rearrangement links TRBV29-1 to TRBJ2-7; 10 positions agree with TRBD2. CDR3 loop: CSDRTAGGGEQYV. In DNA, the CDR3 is TGCAGCGATCGTACAGCGGGAGGGGGCGAGCAGTACGTC.